These 13 T cell receptor beta chains were sequenced from one sample in a study of molecular identifiers for immune sequencing clone quantification. TCRdb passed the PCR reads through MiXCR, listing each CDR3 protein once. The sample lists 250,000 to 400,000 distinct CDR3 sequences, 20% to 25% seen once, with 0.81% in the top ten. Sequencing was done on a sample of naive CD8+ T cells from blood, with Jurkat cell RNA spiked in. Subset in this sample: FACS-sorted CD8+CD4-CCR7+CD45RA+ naive T cells. These TCRs come from a human donor in good health. Some libraries in this study had Jurkat cell RNA spiked in.

The V gene is TRBV7-9, the J gene TRBJ1-1, with D unclear. Germline loops: CDR1 SEHNR, CDR2 FQNEAQ (reference sequence). The length of the CDR3 is 12 residues. The ends were cut back, 4 bases at V and 7 bases at J, with 10 bases in the middle. The CDR3 nucleotides read TGTGCCAGCAGCTCAGGACGTTTTGAAGCTTTCTTT. This codes for CASSSGRFEAFF.

Comments on this clonotype: Possible read error: a much larger clone is one base away. V usage is TRBV6-5 and J usage is TRBJ1-1; 9 bases match TRBD1. The germline gives CDR1 MNHEY, CDR2 SVGAGI. The CDR3 runs to 16 residues. The V gene end was trimmed by 6 bases and the J gene end by 1 base; junction bases not matched to a gene: 9. This chain's CDR3 is CASRDVGQGENTEAFF. The CDR3 coding sequence is TGTGCCAGCAGAGACGTGGGACAGGGAGAGAACACTGAAGCTTTCTTT.

The V gene is TRBV7-6, the J gene TRBJ2-2, with TRBD1 as a possible D gene (5 bases). The CDR3 loop spans 15 amino acids. The germline gives CDR1 SGHVS, CDR2 FNYEAQ. Trimming took 5 bases from V and 3 from J, leaving 13 bases between them. The CDR3: CASSHSDSDTGELFF. In DNA, the CDR3 is TGTGCCAGCAGCCACAGCGACAGTGACACCGGGGAGCTGTTTTTT.

On this clonotype itself: Since a much larger clone is just one base distant, this may be a read error. J is TRBJ1-1 and V is TRBV7-9; possible D gene TRBD1, 6 bases. In germline, CDR1 is SEHNR, CDR2 FQNEAQ (reference sequence). V lost 10 bases and J 4 bases, leaving 16 bases between the germline ends. This CDR3 is built from 13 residues. In nucleotides, the CDR3 is TGTGCCATCGAGGGGGGGGGCGCCACTGAAGCTTTCTTT. Translation: CAIEGGGATEAFF.

A word on this clonotype: The conserved phenylalanine or tryptophan normally closing the CDR3 is absent here, so this likely arose from a read error. The J gene is TRBJ2-7, the V gene TRBV20-1, with TRBD2 matching 9 bases. This CDR3 comprises 16 residues. The V and J ends lost 2 bases and 3 bases, in that order; junction bases with no gene match: 11. Germline lookup yields CDR1 DFQATT and CDR2 SNEGSKA (reference sequence). CDR3 region: CSARYLAGGPLYEQYL. Written as DNA, the CDR3 is TGCAGTGCTAGATATCTGGCGGGAGGGCCCCTCTACGAGCAGTACTTA.

This clonotype was recorded many times. The CDR3: CASSSMTGNTEAFF. As DNA, the CDR3 is TGTGCCAGCAGTTCCATGACAGGGAACACTGAAGCTTTCTTT. This chain joins TRBV27 and TRBJ1-1, with a weak D call TRBD1 (6 bases). Germline assignment: CDR1 MNHEY and CDR2 SMNVEV (reference sequence). This CDR3 spans 14 amino acids. Trimming removed 4 bases from V and 1 base from J, with 10 bases in between.

This clonotype was counted ten times or more. This rearrangement joins TRBV5-1 to TRBJ2-3, with a weak D call TRBD2 (5 bases). This CDR3 contains 15 residues. Germline CDR1 and CDR2: SGHRS and YFSETQ. V lost 4 bases to trimming and J lost 1 base, with 13 bases between them. The CDR3 region has the DNA TGCGCCAGCAGCATTGCTAGCCGGGGCACAGATACGCAGTATTTT. Translation: CASSIASRGTDTQYF.

Many counts were recorded for this clonotype. This chain joins TRBV5-6 and TRBJ1-6, with TRBD1 as a possible D gene (5 bases). CDR3 length equals 15 residues. The germline V gene encodes CDR1 SGHDT and CDR2 YYEEEE. The ends were cut back, 1 base at V and 10 bases at J, with 15 bases in the middle. CDR3 protein: CASSLSWGVASPLHF. The CDR3 bases are TGTGCCAGCAGCTTGTCCTGGGGGGTTGCATCACCCCTCCACTTT.

This clonotype came up many times. The chain links TRBV28 to TRBJ1-1; TRBD1 is a possible D gene (6 bases). The germline gives CDR1 MDHEN, CDR2 SYDVKM. The CDR3 has 14 amino acids. V lost 3 bases and J lost 3, with 11 bases in between. CDR3 protein: CASSFQGGYTEAFF. The DNA of the CDR3 is TGTGCCAGCAGTTTCCAAGGGGGATACACTGAAGCTTTCTTT.

For this clonotype: One junction end does not reproduce the germline sequence, and a read error may be involved. This rearrangement joins TRBV29-1 to TRBJ2-5, with unresolved D. Germline CDR1 is SQVTM and CDR2 is ANQGSEA. The CDR3 runs to 11 residues. CDR3 DNA sequence: TGCAGCGTTGTCATGCTAGAGACCCAGTGCTTC. It yields the protein CSVVMLETQCF. The full variable domain, with the rest looked up from reference TRBV29-1 and TRBJ2-5, is SAVISQKPSRDICQRGTSLTIQCQVDSQVTMMFWYRQQPGQSLTLIATANQGSEATYESGFVIDKFPISRPNLTFSTLTVSNMSPEDSSIYLCSVVMLETQCFGPGTRLLVL.

The table lists this clonotype with many counts. This chain connects TRBV28 to TRBJ2-1, with 8 bases fitting TRBD2. V shed 3 bases, J shed 3 bases, and the junction held 1 base outside the gene matches. Germline values: CDR1 MDHEN, CDR2 SYDVKM. The CDR3 totals 14 residues. Here the CDR3 DNA reads TGTGCCAGCAGTTTTAGCGGGATCTACAATGAGCAGTTCTTC. Protein product: CASSFSGIYNEQFF.

The gene calls are TRBV29-1 and TRBJ2-5; D not resolved. The germline V gene encodes CDR1 SQVTM and CDR2 ANQGSEA. CDR3 length: 16 amino acids. Trimming took off 0 bases at V and 2 bases at J, with 16 bases between the two ends. The CDR3 loop reads CSVEDESAGWQETQYF. CDR3 DNA: TGCAGCGTTGAAGATGAATCCGCCGGGTGGCAAGAGACCCAGTACTTC.

As for this clonotype: One end of the junction does not line up with germline, which may come from a read error. The CDR3 is CAGSQRGPEWETQYF. Here the CDR3 DNA reads TGTGCCGGCAGCCAGAGGGGCCCAGAGTGGGAGACCCAGTACTTC. V usage is TRBV6-5 and J usage is TRBJ2-5, with D perhaps matching TRBD1 or TRBD2 (5 bases each). This CDR3 is built from 15 residues. Germline V gene sequence: CDR1 MNHEY, CDR2 SVGAGI.